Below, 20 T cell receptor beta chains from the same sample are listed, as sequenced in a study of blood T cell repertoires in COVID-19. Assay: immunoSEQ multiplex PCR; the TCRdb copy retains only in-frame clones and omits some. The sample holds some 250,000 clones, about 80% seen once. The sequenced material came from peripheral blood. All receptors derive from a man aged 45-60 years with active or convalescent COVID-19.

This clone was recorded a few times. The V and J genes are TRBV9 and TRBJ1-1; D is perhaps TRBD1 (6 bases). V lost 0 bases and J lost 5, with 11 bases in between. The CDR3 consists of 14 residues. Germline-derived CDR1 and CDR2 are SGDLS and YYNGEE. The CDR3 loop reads CASSVGQQGTEAFF. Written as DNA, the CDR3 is TGTGCCAGCAGCGTAGGACAGCAGGGGACTGAAGCTTTCTTT.

CDR3 amino acids: CASSRGGQGRDTIYF. Here the CDR3 DNA reads TGTGCCAGCAGTAGGGGAGGACAGGGTAGGGACACCATATATTTT. This chain joins TRBV6-6 and TRBJ1-3, with 8 bases aligning to TRBD1. This CDR3 region has 15 residues. Germline CDR1 is MNHNY and CDR2 is SVGAGI (reference sequence). Trimming removed 5 bases from V and 8 bases from J; junction bases left unmatched: 11.

The CDR3 DNA reads as TGTGCCAGCACCCGGGAGGGGACAGGGGGCCATGGCTACACCTTC. Protein sequence: CASTREGTGGHGYTF. The chain combines TRBV2 with TRBJ1-2, with 12 nucleotides matching TRBD1. Germline lookup yields CDR1 SNHLY and CDR2 FYNNEI. With V trimmed by 7 bases and J by 6 bases, 9 bases remained unmatched. The CDR3 extends over 15 amino acids.

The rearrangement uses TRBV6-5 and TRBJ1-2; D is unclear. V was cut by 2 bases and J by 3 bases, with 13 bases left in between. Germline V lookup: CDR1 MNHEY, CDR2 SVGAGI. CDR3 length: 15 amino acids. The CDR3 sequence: CASSYGWSLDYGYTF. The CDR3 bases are TGTGCCAGCAGTTACGGCTGGAGCCTCGACTATGGCTACACCTTC.

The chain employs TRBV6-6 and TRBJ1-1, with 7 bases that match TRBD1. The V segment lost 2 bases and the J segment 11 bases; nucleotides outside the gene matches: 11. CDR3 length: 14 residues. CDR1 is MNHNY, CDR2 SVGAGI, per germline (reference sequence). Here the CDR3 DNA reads TGTGCCAGCAGTTACGGGACAGAACATCTTCGCGCTTTCTTT. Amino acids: CASSYGTEHLRAFF.

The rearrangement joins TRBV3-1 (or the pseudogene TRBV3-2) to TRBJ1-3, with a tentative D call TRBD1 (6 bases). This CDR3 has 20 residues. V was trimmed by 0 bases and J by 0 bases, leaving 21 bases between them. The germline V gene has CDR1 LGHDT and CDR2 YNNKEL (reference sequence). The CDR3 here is CASSQERGQGTLNSGNTIYF. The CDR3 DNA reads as TGTGCCAGCAGCCAAGAGAGGGGACAAGGGACCCTGAACTCTGGAAACACCATATATTTT.

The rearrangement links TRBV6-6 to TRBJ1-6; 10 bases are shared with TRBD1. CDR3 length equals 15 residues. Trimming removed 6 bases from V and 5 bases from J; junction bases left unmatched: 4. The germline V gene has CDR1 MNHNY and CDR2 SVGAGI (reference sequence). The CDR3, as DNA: TGTGCCAGCAGACGCGGGACAGGGGATAATTCACCCCTCCACTTT. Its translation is CASRRGTGDNSPLHF.

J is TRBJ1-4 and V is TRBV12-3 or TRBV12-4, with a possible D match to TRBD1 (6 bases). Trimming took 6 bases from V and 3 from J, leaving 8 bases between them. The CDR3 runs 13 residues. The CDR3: CASRGAPNEKLFF. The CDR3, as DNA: TGTGCCAGCAGGGGGGCCCCTAATGAAAAACTGTTTTTT.

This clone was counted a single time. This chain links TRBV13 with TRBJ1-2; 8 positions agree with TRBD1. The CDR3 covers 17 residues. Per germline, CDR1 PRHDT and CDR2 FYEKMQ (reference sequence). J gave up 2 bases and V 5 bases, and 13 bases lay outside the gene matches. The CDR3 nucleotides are TGTGCCAGCAGCGTGGGGACAGGATCGGGATTAAACTATGGCTACACCTTC. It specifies CASSVGTGSGLNYGYTF.

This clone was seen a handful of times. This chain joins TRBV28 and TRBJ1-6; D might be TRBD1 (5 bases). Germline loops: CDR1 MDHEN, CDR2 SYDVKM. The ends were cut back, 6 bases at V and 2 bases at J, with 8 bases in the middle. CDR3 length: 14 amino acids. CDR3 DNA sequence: TGTGCCAGCAGGAAGGGGACCTATAATTCACCCCTCCACTTT. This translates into CASRKGTYNSPLHF. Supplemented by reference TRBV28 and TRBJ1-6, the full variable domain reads DVKVTQSSRYLVKRTGEKVFLECVQDMDHENMFWYRQDPGLGLRLIYFSYDVKMKEKGDIPEGYSVSREKKERFSLILESASTNQTSMYLCASRKGTYNSPLHFGNGTRLTVT.

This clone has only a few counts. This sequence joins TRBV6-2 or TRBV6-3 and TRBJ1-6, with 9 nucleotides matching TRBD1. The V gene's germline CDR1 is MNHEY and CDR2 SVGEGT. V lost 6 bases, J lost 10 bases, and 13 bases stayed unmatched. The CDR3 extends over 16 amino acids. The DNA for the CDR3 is TGTGCCAGCAGCCCTATCCTGACAGGGGGAATCTCACCCCTCCACTTT. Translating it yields CASSPILTGGISPLHF.

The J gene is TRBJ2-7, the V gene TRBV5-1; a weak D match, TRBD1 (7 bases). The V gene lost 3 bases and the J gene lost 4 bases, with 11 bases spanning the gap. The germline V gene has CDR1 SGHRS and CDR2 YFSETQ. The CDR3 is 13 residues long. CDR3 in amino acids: CASSSPGGYEQYF. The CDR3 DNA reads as TGCGCCAGCAGCTCCCCAGGGGGGTACGAGCAGTACTTC. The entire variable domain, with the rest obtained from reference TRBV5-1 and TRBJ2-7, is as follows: KAGVTQTPRYLIKTRGQQVTLSCSPISGHRSVSWYQQTPGQGLQFLFEYFSETQRNKGNFPGRFSGRQFSNSRSEMNVSTLELGDSALYLCASSSPGGYEQYFGPGTRLTVT.

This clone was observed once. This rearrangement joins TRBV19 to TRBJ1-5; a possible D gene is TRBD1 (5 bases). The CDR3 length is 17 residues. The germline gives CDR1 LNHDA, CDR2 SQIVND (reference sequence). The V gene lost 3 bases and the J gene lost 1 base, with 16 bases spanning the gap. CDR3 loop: CASSIKGTGESNQPQHF. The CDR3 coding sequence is TGTGCCAGTAGTATTAAAGGGACGGGAGAAAGCAATCAGCCCCAGCATTTT.

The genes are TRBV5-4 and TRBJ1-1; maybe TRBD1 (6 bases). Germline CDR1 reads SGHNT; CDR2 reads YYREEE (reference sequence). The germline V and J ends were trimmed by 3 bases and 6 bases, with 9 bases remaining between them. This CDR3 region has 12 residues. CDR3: CASSSRQAEAFF. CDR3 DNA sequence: TGTGCCAGCAGCTCCCGACAGGCTGAAGCTTTCTTT.

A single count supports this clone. The CDR3 DNA sequence: TGTGCCAGCAGTTTTCTCGGAAACACCATATATTTT. It yields the protein CASSFLGNTIYF. The chain joins TRBV28 to TRBJ1-3, with D unresolved. V lost 3 bases, J lost 4 bases, and 4 bases lay in between. The CDR3 spans 12 residues. CDR1 is MDHEN, CDR2 SYDVKM, per germline.

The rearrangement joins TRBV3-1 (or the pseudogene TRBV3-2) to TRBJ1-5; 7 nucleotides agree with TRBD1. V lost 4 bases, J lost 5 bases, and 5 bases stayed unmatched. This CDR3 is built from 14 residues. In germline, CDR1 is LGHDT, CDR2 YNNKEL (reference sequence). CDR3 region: CASSLDRIHQPQHF. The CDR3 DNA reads TGTGCCAGCAGCCTGGACAGGATCCATCAGCCCCAGCATTTT.

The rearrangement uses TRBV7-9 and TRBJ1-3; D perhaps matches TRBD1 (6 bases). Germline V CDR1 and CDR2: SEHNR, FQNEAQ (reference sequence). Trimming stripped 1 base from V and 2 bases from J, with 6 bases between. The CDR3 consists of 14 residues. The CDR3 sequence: CASSLGQAGNTIYF. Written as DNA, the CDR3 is TGTGCCAGCAGCTTAGGACAGGCTGGAAACACCATATATTTT.

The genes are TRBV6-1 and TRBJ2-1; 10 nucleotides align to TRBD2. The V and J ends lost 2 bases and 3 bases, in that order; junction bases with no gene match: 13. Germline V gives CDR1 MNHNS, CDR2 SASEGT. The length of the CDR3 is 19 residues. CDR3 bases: TGTGCCAGCAGTGAATCGCTAGCGGGGGCCACGACCCTCTACAATGAGCAGTTCTTC. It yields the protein CASSESLAGATTLYNEQFF.

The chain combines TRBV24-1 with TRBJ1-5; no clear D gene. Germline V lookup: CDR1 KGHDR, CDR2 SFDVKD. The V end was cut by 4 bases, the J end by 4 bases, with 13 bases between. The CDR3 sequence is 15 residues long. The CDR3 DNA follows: TGTGCCACCAGTGACCCTGGGCAGCCTAATCAGCCCCAGCATTTT. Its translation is CATSDPGQPNQPQHF.

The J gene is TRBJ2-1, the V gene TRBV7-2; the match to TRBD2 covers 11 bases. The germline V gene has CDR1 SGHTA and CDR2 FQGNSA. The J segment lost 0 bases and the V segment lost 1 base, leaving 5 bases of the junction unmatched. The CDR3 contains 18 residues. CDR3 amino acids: CASSLELAGASSYNEQFF. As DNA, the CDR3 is TGTGCCAGCAGCTTAGAACTAGCGGGGGCGAGCTCCTACAATGAGCAGTTCTTC.